A selection of T cell receptor beta chains follows, all from one sample in a study of T-cell reconstitution after alpha-beta-depleted transplantation in children. MiXCR was run by TCRdb on the PCR reads, yielding one entry per CDR3 protein. The sample has about 610,000 distinct CDR3 sequences, around 27% seen once. This specimen was PBMCs, taken before TCRalphabeta/CD19-depleted stem cell transplant. The origin of the receptors is a boy younger than two with Wiskott-Aldrich syndrome, due to receive a stem cell transplant. CDR3s include the opening cysteine and the closing phenylalanine or tryptophan. D genes are given only for firm matches. A row's size may be missing; if present it is once, few, many or a size class.

clone_size: few
v_call: TRBV20-1
d_call: TRBD1
j_call: TRBJ1-1
cdr3_length: 15
cdr3_aa: CSARKPGQPNTEAFF
cdr3_nt: TGCAGTGCTAGAAAACCGGGACAGCCCAACACTGAAGCTTTCTTT

clone_size: few
v_call: TRBV20-1
d_call: TRBD1
j_call: TRBJ2-2
cdr3_length: 14
cdr3_aa: CSARKTGGTGELFF
cdr3_nt: TGCAGTGCCCGAAAGACAGGGGGCACCGGGGAGCTGTTTTTT

clone_size: NA
v_call: TRBV20-1
d_call: NA
j_call: TRBJ2-7
cdr3_length: 18
cdr3_aa: CSAPSRPQNFLSGYEQYF
cdr3_nt: TGCAGTGCTCCCAGCCGGCCACAAAACTTTCTTTCCGGCTACGAGCAGTACTTC

clone_size: NA
v_call: TRBV12-3/TRBV12-4
d_call: TRBD2
j_call: TRBJ2-1
cdr3_length: 16
cdr3_aa: CASSHRGLAGGNEQFF
cdr3_nt: TGTGCCAGCAGCCACCGGGGACTAGCGGGAGGGAATGAGCAGTTCTTC

clone_size: few
v_call: TRBV5-4
d_call: NA
j_call: TRBJ1-1
cdr3_length: 14
cdr3_aa: CASSLGVQNTEAFF
cdr3_nt: TGTGCCAGCAGCTTGGGGGTCCAGAACACTGAAGCTTTCTTT

clone_size: NA
v_call: TRBV5-4
d_call: NA
j_call: TRBJ1-2
cdr3_length: 14
cdr3_aa: CASRPDSTNYGYTF
cdr3_nt: TGTGCCAGCAGGCCGGACAGCACTAACTATGGCTACACCTTC

clone_size: few
v_call: TRBV5-1
d_call: NA
j_call: TRBJ2-5
cdr3_length: 15
cdr3_aa: CASSSSPQGLETQYF
cdr3_nt: TGCGCCAGCAGCTCAAGCCCCCAGGGTCTAGAGACCCAGTACTTC

clone_size: few
v_call: TRBV12-3/TRBV12-4
d_call: NA
j_call: TRBJ1-5
cdr3_length: 15
cdr3_aa: CASSSRERPNQPQHF
cdr3_nt: TGTGCCAGCAGTTCCCGGGAAAGACCCAATCAGCCCCAGCATTTT

clone_size: NA
v_call: TRBV10-3
d_call: NA
j_call: TRBJ1-5
cdr3_length: 15
cdr3_aa: CAIRDGTALNQPQHF
cdr3_nt: TGTGCCATCAGGGACGGGACTGCACTAAATCAGCCCCAGCATTTT

clone_size: NA
v_call: TRBV15
d_call: NA
j_call: TRBJ1-1
cdr3_length: 19
cdr3_aa: CATSRDPGLGSNWNTEAFF
cdr3_nt: TGTGCCACCAGCAGAGATCCCGGGTTAGGTTCAAATTGGAACACTGAAGCTTTCTTT

clone_size: NA
v_call: TRBV10-3
d_call: TRBD2
j_call: TRBJ2-1
cdr3_length: 15
cdr3_aa: CAIRGTGTIYNEQFF
cdr3_nt: TGTGCCATCAGGGGCACCGGGACTATTTACAATGAGCAGTTCTTC

clone_size: NA
v_call: TRBV5-1
d_call: TRBD1
j_call: TRBJ1-2
cdr3_length: 14
cdr3_aa: CASSYPGQGVGYTF
cdr3_nt: TGCGCCAGCAGCTATCCGGGACAGGGCGTCGGCTACACCTTC

clone_size: NA
v_call: TRBV20-1
d_call: TRBD1
j_call: TRBJ2-4
cdr3_length: 16
cdr3_aa: CSARSRQGMAKNIQYF
cdr3_nt: TGCAGTGCTAGGTCGCGACAGGGGATGGCCAAAAACATTCAGTACTTC

clone_size: few
v_call: TRBV5-1
d_call: TRBD1
j_call: TRBJ2-2
cdr3_length: 16
cdr3_aa: CASSLSRGGIAGELFF
cdr3_nt: TGCGCCAGCAGCTTGTCACGAGGGGGCATTGCCGGGGAGCTGTTTTTT

clone_size: many
v_call: TRBV5-1
d_call: TRBD2
j_call: TRBJ2-4
cdr3_length: 15
cdr3_aa: CASSPAGGAKNIQYF
cdr3_nt: TGCGCCAGCAGCCCCGCGGGGGGAGCCAAAAACATTCAGTACTTC

clone_size: NA
v_call: TRBV5-1
d_call: TRBD1
j_call: TRBJ2-3
cdr3_length: 16
cdr3_aa: CASSPTRDRGPDTQYF
cdr3_nt: TGCGCCAGCAGCCCGACCCGGGACAGGGGGCCAGATACGCAGTATTTT

clone_size: few
v_call: TRBV7-2
d_call: NA
j_call: TRBJ2-2
cdr3_length: 15
cdr3_aa: CASSRRLVDTGELFF
cdr3_nt: TGTGCCAGCAGCCGCCGACTGGTGGACACCGGGGAGCTGTTTTTT

clone_size: few
v_call: TRBV20-1
d_call: NA
j_call: TRBJ2-4
cdr3_length: 13
cdr3_aa: CSARAGSKNIQYF
cdr3_nt: TGCAGTGCTAGAGCTGGGAGTAAAAACATTCAGTACTTC

clone_size: few
v_call: TRBV6-1
d_call: TRBD2
j_call: TRBJ2-7
cdr3_length: 13
cdr3_aa: CASRTSGRWEQYF
cdr3_nt: TGTGCCAGCAGGACCAGCGGGAGATGGGAGCAGTACTTC

clone_size: NA
v_call: TRBV12-3/TRBV12-4
d_call: TRBD2
j_call: TRBJ2-2
cdr3_length: 14
cdr3_aa: CASPPSGSTGELFF
cdr3_nt: TGTGCCTCTCCTCCTAGCGGGAGTACCGGGGAGCTGTTTTTT

clone_size: few
v_call: TRBV10-1
d_call: NA
j_call: TRBJ2-2
cdr3_length: 15
cdr3_aa: CASSVSRGNTGELFF
cdr3_nt: TGCGCCAGCAGTGTCTCCAGGGGAAACACCGGGGAGCTGTTTTTT

clone_size: NA
v_call: TRBV20-1
d_call: TRBD2
j_call: TRBJ2-1
cdr3_length: 15
cdr3_aa: CSARRAGPSYNEQFF
cdr3_nt: TGCAGTGCTCGTAGAGCGGGACCTTCCTACAATGAGCAGTTCTTC

clone_size: NA
v_call: TRBV2
d_call: NA
j_call: TRBJ2-7
cdr3_length: 15
cdr3_aa: CASRVYSGVGYEQYF
cdr3_nt: TGTGCCAGCAGAGTTTATAGCGGAGTCGGGTACGAGCAGTACTTC

clone_size: NA
v_call: TRBV15
d_call: TRBD2
j_call: TRBJ2-7
cdr3_length: 14
cdr3_aa: CATSPGLAAYEQYF
cdr3_nt: TGTGCCACCAGCCCGGGACTAGCGGCCTACGAGCAGTACTTC

clone_size: NA
v_call: TRBV12-3/TRBV12-4
d_call: NA
j_call: TRBJ2-1
cdr3_length: 14
cdr3_aa: CASSLGDGDNDQFF
cdr3_nt: TGTGCCAGCAGTTTGGGGGACGGAGACAATGACCAGTTCTTC

clone_size: few
v_call: TRBV20-1
d_call: NA
j_call: TRBJ2-7
cdr3_length: 14
cdr3_aa: CSASSGFRGYEQYF
cdr3_nt: TGCAGTGCTAGTTCGGGTTTTCGTGGATACGAGCAGTACTTC

clone_size: NA
v_call: TRBV20-1
d_call: NA
j_call: TRBJ1-2
cdr3_length: 13
cdr3_aa: CSASIGANYGYTF
cdr3_nt: TGCAGTGCTAGTATTGGGGCTAACTATGGCTACACCTTC